This TCR beta chain was obtained from a study of CD4 T cells in relation to SARS-CoV-2 and coronaviruses. The CDR3 is 14 amino acids. Germline V gives CDR1 SEHNR, CDR2 FQNEAQ (reference sequence). The ends lost 5 bases at V and 0 bases at J; junction bases unmatched: 2. Before the COVID-19 pandemic, during about 2011-2018, CD4+ T cells were taken from unexposed donors. Isolation of CD4+ T cells took place after less than twelve days in culture. Testing used SARS-CoV-2 S/N and four cold-coronavirus spikes on unexposed-donor CD4+ T cells, cells permitting. As for this clone: Its specificity is unknown.

The table came from immunoSEQ multiplex PCR; TCRdb's copy has only in-frame clones and leaves some out. The table records 25,000 to 30,000 clones, over 65% of them present only once. The receptor was isolated from a human donor in good health. Sequences were obtained from CD4+ T cells from PBMCs, cultured in vitro. V is TRBV7-9 and J is TRBJ1-2; 8 bases line up with TRBD1. The CDR3 here is CASSQGATNYGYTF. The CDR3 coding sequence is TGTGCCAGCAGCCAGGGGGCCACTAACTATGGCTACACCTTC. The variable domain in full, with the rest retrieved from reference TRBV7-9 and TRBJ1-2, is DTGVSQNPRHKITKRGQNVTFRCDPISEHNRLYWYRQTLGQGPEFLTYFQNEAQLEKSRLLSDRFSAERPKGSFSTLEIQRTEQGDSAMYLCASSQGATNYGYTFGSGTRLTVV.